These 9 T cell receptor beta chains came from one sample sequenced in a study of T-cell memory formation after mild COVID-19. TCRdb passed the 5' RACE reads through MiXCR, listing each CDR3 protein once. In the table there are roughly 250,000 distinct CDR3 sequences, about 15% of which are singletons. Sequenced: PBMCs or a T cell subset sorted from them (not recorded which). These receptors were taken from a man aged 18 to 30 who had mild COVID-19 (a few samples of this study predate the infection). Cell type and time point are not known.

For the CDR3, the DNA is TGTGCCATCCACGGACCACCGACCCCTGGAAACACCATATATTTT. As protein: CAIHGPPTPGNTIYF. The rearrangement joins TRBV10-3 to TRBJ1-3; D uncertain. CDR3 length equals 15 residues. The V end lost 8 bases, the J end lost 2 bases, and 16 bases lay between the germline ends. Germline CDR1 and CDR2: ENHRY and SYGVKD.

The V and J genes are TRBV5-1 and TRBJ2-6, with D unresolved. Trimming left V 0 bases short and J 2 bases short, with 9 bases between. The germline gives CDR1 SGHRS, CDR2 YFSETQ. This CDR3 is built from 16 residues. The CDR3 region is CASSLGGLAGANVLTF. In DNA, the CDR3 is TGCGCCAGCAGCTTGGGAGGTCTGGCTGGGGCCAACGTCCTGACTTTC.

This chain uses TRBV28 with TRBJ1-1; 7 bases line up with TRBD1. Germline V gives CDR1 MDHEN, CDR2 SYDVKM. The CDR3 extends over 14 amino acids. Losses at the gene ends were 9 bases for V and 5 bases for J; bases not matched to a gene: 12. This CDR3 is CASWTGSSGTEAFF. The DNA for the CDR3 is TGTGCCAGTTGGACAGGTTCGAGTGGGACTGAAGCTTTCTTT.

The rearrangement links TRBV5-1 to TRBJ2-5; 7 nucleotides align to TRBD2. The CDR3 spans 15 residues. The V gene end was trimmed by 0 bases and the J gene end by 1 base; junction bases not matched to a gene: 3. CDR1 and CDR2 from the germline V gene are SGHRS and YFSETQ. The CDR3 region has the DNA TGCGCCAGCAGCTTGGACGGGGGGACCCAAGAGACCCAGTACTTC. It specifies CASSLDGGTQETQYF.

This clonotype showed up many times. The DNA of the CDR3 is TGTGCCAGCAGCCGACAGGAGGATACGCAGTATTTT. Translation: CASSRQEDTQYF. This rearrangement joins TRBV7-2 to TRBJ2-3; D is perhaps TRBD1 (6 bases). Trimming shortened V by 5 bases and J by 6 bases, and 9 bases separated the two germline ends. The germline V gene has CDR1 SGHTA and CDR2 FQGNSA. The CDR3 runs 12 residues.

This clonotype came up a few times. The chain combines TRBV10-3 with TRBJ1-4; tentative D call: TRBD1 (5 bases). The CDR3 has 13 residues. V was trimmed by 6 bases and J by 3 bases, leaving 8 bases between them. Germline-derived CDR1 and CDR2 are ENHRY and SYGVKD. The CDR3 DNA reads TGTGCCATCAGCACAGGTTCTAATGAAAAACTGTTTTTT. Residues: CAISTGSNEKLFF.

This clonotype has a count of ten or more. This chain uses TRBV10-2 with TRBJ2-4; D may match TRBD1 or TRBD2 (5 bases each). Germline V gene data show CDR1 as WSHSY and CDR2 as SAAADI. The CDR3 spans 14 residues. The V and J ends lost 5 bases and 6 bases respectively, with 14 bases between them. Here the CDR3 DNA reads TGCGCCAGCAGTCACGGACGGGGCTCAAACATTCAGTACTTC. This translates into CASSHGRGSNIQYF.

This clonotype has a handful of counts. The rearrangement links TRBV2 to TRBJ2-7; 7 bases match TRBD1. Germline CDR1 and CDR2: SNHLY and FYNNEI. The length of the CDR3 is 12 residues. With V trimmed by 8 bases and J by 8 bases, 9 bases remained unmatched. The CDR3 loop reads CASGWDSVKQYF. The CDR3 DNA follows: TGTGCCAGCGGCTGGGACAGCGTTAAGCAGTACTTC.

The sample holds a few counts of this clonotype. The V call is TRBV29-1, the J call TRBJ2-7, with TRBD1 as a possible D gene (7 bases). CDR3 length: 12 residues. Germline V gene data show CDR1 as SQVTM and CDR2 as ANQGSEA. CDR3 sequence (DNA): TGCAGGGGCAGGGGGGTAGCCTACGAGCAGTACTTC. Translated, it gives CRGRGVAYEQYF.